This T cell receptor beta chain is from a study of T cell clones after liver transplantation (dated by TCRdb to about 2019). For the study in its entirety: ITN030ST, the source of the samples, was a randomized trial that attempted immunosuppression withdrawal within 2 years of liver transplantation. Blood samples were collected pre-transplant, pre-randomization before withdrawal, and post-randomization after either full withdrawal or failed withdrawal. Subjects received no induction therapy and standard immunosuppression until randomization at 12-24 months post-transplant. Of the eight recipients, a few were HCV-positive, while the remaining recipients had been transplanted for non-autoimmune, non-viral indications. The study cohort included 8 liver transplant recipients, of whom 3 were classified as tolerant and 5 as non-tolerant. Third party-reactive TCRbeta sequences from pre-transplant MLRs were also identified as an antigen-independent comparator for donor-reactive sequences. After a pre-transplant mixed lymphocyte reaction, TCRbeta sequencing was used to pinpoint donor-reactive T cell clones, which were subsequently tracked in post-transplant blood. Tolerance was defined as complete immunosuppression withdrawal for at least one year with no rise in liver enzymes beyond twice the upper limit of normal.

For this clone: Its target antigen remains unknown. Per-base qualities were not stored, and no clone one base away is much larger.

High-throughput TCRbeta CDR3 sequencing of frozen genomic DNA was performed by immunoSEQ, including PCR amplification, mapping, bias correction and internal controls. On the study's bioinformatics: Productive rearrangements were retained, and unique TCRbeta sequences were defined by the CDR3 nucleotide sequence together with the V and J gene. For a sequence to be called donor-reactive, it needed a frequency of at least 0.01% and at least 5-fold expansion in CFSE-low cells compared with unstimulated pre-transplant cells. Minimum frequency thresholds were set for each subject on the basis of the unstimulated sample with the lowest template count, so that a detection power of at least 90% was ensured. Jensen-Shannon divergence between the top 1000 TCRbeta sequences post- versus pre-transplant served as the measure of repertoire turnover. Changes in detection of donor-reactive sequences were tested with two-sided Fisher's exact tests. TCRdb holds this immuneACCESS table with in-frame rearrangements only. Some clones are missing; in checked studies, unresolved V genes explain under half, and the rest has no known cause. D and trimming come from the DNA, and the V and J calls and clone size come from that table. The table for this sample lists tens of thousands of clones; 75% to 85% of them were counted only once. 0.79% of the sample is held by the ten biggest clonotypes.

Trimming takes 6 bases off V and 6 bases off J; junction bases not matched to a gene: 5. From the cysteine through the phenylalanine, the CDR3 covers 13 amino acids. Of the read, only the CDR3 DNA is kept; its 39 bases are in frame from base 1. In the germline V gene, CDR1 corresponds to SNHLY and CDR2 to FYNNEI. Points the paper makes about the study in general: When repertoire turnover was taken into account, detection of donor-reactive sequences was significantly reduced in 7 of 8 subjects for CD4 and in 8 of 8 subjects for CD8. A greater decline was seen for donor-reactive sequences than for third party-reactive sequences, suggesting partial antigen-specific deletion unrelated to withdrawal success. Because of small, heterogeneous patient numbers and non-standardized post-transplant time points, the conclusions were only preliminary. In two subjects, low numbers of available donor cells limited the measurable donor-reactive repertoire. A significant post-transplant decrease in circulating donor-reactive CD4 TCRbeta sequences was observed in most of the 8 subjects, irrespective of tolerance or HCV status. Without allograft tissue specimens, donor-reactive T cells may have migrated into the graft rather than being deleted.

Thawed unstimulated PBMCs were stained for CD3, CD4 and CD8 and FACS-sorted into CD3+CD4+ and CD3+CD8+ populations. All 8 studied subjects were randomized to immunosuppression withdrawal. The Qiagen DNeasy Blood and Tissue Kit was used for isolation of genomic DNA. Sequences were derived from CD4+ T cells from blood, sampled 12 months after liver transplant. The receptor comes from a human patient who received a liver transplant. After a transplant, the graft donor may have provided part of the T cells. Here the chain combines TRBV2 and TRBJ1-2, and 9 junction bases match TRBD1. The CDR3 here reads CASRIQGADGYTF. DNA sequence: TGTGCCAGCAGGATACAGGGGGCGGATGGCTACACCTTC.